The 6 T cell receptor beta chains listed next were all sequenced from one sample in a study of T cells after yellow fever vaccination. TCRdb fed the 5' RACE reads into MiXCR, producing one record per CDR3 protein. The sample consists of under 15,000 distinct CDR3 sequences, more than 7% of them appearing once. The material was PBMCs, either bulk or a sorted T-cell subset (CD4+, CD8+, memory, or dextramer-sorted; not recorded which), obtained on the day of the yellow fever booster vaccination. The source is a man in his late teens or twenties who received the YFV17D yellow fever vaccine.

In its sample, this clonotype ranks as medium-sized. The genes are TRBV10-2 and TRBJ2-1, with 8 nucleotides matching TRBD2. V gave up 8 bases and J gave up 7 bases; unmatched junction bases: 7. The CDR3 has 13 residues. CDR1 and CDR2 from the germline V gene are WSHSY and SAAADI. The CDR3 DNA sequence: TGCGCCAGCCTGGGCGGGGGGATAAATGAGCAGTTCTTC. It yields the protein CASLGGGINEQFF.

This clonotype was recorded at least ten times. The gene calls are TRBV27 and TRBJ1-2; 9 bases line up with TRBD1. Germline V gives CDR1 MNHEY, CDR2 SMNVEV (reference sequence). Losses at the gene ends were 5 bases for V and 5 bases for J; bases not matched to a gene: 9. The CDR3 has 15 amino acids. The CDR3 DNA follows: TGTGCCAGCAGTCCGGACAGGGGAGGATGGTATGGCTACACCTTC. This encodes CASSPDRGGWYGYTF.

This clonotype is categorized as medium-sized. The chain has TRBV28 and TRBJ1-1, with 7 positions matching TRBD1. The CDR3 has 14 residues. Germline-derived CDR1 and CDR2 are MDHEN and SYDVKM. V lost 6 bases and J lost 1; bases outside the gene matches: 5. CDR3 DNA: TGTGCCAGCAGGAAAGGGGGCACGAACACTGAAGCTTTCTTT. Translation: CASRKGGTNTEAFF.

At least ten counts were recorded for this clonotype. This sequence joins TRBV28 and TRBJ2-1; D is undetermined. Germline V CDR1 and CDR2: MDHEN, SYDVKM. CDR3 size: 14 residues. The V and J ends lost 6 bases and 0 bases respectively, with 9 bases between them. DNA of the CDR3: TGTGCCAGCAGAGGACCCGTCTCCTACAATGAGCAGTTCTTC. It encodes CASRGPVSYNEQFF. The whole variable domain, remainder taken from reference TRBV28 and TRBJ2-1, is DVKVTQSSRYLVKRTGEKVFLECVQDMDHENMFWYRQDPGLGLRLIYFSYDVKMKEKGDIPEGYSVSREKKERFSLILESASTNQTSMYLCASRGPVSYNEQFFGPGTRLTVL.

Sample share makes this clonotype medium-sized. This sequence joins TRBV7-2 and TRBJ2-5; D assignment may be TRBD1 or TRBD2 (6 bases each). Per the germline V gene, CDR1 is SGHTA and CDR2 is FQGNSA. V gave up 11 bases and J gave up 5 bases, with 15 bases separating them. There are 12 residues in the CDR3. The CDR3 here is CASEGGWETQYF. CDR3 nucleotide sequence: TGTGCCTCAGAGGGGGGATGGGAGACCCAGTACTTC.

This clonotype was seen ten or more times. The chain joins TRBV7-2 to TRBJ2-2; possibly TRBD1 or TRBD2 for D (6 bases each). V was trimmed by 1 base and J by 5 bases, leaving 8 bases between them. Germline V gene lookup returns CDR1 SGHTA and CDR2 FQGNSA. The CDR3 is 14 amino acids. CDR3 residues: CASSLEGGTGELFF. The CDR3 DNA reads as TGTGCCAGCAGCTTAGAGGGGGGTACCGGGGAGCTGTTTTTT.